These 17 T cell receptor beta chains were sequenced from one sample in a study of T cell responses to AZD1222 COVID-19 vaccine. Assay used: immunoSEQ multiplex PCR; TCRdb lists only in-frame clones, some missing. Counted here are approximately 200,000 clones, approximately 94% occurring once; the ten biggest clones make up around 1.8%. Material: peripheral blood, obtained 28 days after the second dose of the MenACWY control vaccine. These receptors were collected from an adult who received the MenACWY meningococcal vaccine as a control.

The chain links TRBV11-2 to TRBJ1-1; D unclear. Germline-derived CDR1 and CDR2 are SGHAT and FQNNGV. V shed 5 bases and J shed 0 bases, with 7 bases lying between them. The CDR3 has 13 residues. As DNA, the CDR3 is TGTGCCAGCAGCCCTCCACTGAACACTGAAGCTTTCTTT. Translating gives CASSPPLNTEAFF.

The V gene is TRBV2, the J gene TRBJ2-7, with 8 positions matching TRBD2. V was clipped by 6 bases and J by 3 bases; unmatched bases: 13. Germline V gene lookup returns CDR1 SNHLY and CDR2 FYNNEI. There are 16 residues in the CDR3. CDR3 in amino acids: CASSPPTSGTLYEQYF. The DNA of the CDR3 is TGTGCCAGCAGCCCGCCTACTAGCGGAACCCTCTACGAGCAGTACTTC.

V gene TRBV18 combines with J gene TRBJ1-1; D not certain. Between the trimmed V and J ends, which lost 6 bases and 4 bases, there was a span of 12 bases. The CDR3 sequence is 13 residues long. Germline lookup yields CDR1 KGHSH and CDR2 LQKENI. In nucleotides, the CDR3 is TGTGCCAGCTCGCTGAAGGAGGGCACTGAAGCTTTCTTT. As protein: CASSLKEGTEAFF.

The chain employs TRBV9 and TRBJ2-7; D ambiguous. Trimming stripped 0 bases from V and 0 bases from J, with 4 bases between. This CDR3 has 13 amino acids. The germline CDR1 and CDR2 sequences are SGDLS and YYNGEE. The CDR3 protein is CASSVGLSYEQYF. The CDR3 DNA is TGTGCCAGCAGCGTAGGACTCTCCTACGAGCAGTACTTC. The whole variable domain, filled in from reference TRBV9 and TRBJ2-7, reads DSGVTQTPKHLITATGQRVTLRCSPRSGDLSVYWYQQSLDQGLQFLIQYYNGEERAKGNILERFSAQQFPDLHSELNLSSLELGDSALYFCASSVGLSYEQYFGPGTRLTVT.

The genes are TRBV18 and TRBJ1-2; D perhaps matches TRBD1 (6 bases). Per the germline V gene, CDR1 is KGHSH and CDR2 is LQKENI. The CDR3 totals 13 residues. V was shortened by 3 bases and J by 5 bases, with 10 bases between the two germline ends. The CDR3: CASSPDSAYGYTF. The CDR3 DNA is TGTGCCAGCTCACCGGACAGCGCTTATGGCTACACCTTC.

CDR3 protein: CASSLVDLGGTDTQYF. The CDR3 DNA follows: TGTGCCAGCAGCTTAGTGGATCTTGGCGGCACAGATACGCAGTATTTT. This rearrangement joins TRBV11-2 to TRBJ2-3; no clear D gene. This CDR3 region has 16 residues. V dropped 1 base and J dropped 1 base, with 12 bases sitting between them. Germline V gene lookup returns CDR1 SGHAT and CDR2 FQNNGV.

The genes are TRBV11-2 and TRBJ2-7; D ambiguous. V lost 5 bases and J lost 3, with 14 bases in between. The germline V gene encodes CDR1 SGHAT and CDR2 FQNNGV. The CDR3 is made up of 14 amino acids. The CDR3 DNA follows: TGTGCCAGCAGCCTAATTGACAACGGCTACGAGCAGTACTTC. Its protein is CASSLIDNGYEQYF.

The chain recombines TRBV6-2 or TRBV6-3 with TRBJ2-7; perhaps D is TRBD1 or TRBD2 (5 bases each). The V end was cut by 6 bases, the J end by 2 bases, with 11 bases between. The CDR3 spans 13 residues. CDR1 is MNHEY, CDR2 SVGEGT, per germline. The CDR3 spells CASSRDETYEQYF. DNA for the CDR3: TGTGCCAGCAGCCGGGACGAAACCTACGAGCAGTACTTC.

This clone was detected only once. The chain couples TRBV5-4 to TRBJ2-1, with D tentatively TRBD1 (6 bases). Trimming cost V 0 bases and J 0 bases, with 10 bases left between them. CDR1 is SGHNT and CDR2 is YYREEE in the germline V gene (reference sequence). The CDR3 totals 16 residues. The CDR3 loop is CASSLGGGISYNEQFF. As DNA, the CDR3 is TGTGCCAGCAGCTTGGGAGGGGGAATCTCCTACAATGAGCAGTTCTTC. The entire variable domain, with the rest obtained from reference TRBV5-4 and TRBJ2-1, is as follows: ETGVTQSPTHLIKTRGQQVTLRCSSQSGHNTVSWYQQALGQGPQFIFQYYREEENGRGNFPPRFSGLQFPNYSSELNVNALELDDSALYLCASSLGGGISYNEQFFGPGTRLTVL.

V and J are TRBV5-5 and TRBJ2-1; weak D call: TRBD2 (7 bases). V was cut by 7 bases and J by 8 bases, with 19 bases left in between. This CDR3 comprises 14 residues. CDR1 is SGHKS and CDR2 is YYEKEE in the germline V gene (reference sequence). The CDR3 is CASADWRGGDEQFF. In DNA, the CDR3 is TGTGCCAGCGCGGACTGGCGAGGGGGGGATGAGCAGTTCTTC.

In nucleotides, the CDR3 is TGTGCCAGCAGCCACCGGGACAGGGGGCTTGGCTACACCTTC. Translated, it gives CASSHRDRGLGYTF. The V call is TRBV13, the J call TRBJ1-2; 12 bases map to TRBD1. This CDR3 is built from 14 residues. The V gene end was trimmed by 5 bases and the J gene end by 7 bases; junction bases not matched to a gene: 5. Germline assignment: CDR1 PRHDT and CDR2 FYEKMQ (reference sequence).

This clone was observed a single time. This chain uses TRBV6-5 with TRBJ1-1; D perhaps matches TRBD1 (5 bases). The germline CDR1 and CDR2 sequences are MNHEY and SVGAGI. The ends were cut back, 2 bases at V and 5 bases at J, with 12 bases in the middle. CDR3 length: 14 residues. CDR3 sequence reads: CASSYLGGSTEAFF. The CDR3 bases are TGTGCCAGCAGTTACCTCGGGGGTTCGACTGAAGCTTTCTTT.

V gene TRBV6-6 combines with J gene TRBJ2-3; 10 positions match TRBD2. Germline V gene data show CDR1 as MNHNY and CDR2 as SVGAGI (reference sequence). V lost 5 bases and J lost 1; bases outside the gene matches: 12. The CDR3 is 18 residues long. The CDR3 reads CASSPVAGGYKGTDTQYF. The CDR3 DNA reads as TGTGCCAGCAGTCCCGTAGCGGGGGGTTATAAGGGCACAGATACGCAGTATTTT.

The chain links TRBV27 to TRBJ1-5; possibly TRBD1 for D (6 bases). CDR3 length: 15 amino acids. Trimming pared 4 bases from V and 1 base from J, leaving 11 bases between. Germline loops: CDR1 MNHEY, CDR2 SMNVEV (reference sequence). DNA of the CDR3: TGTGCCAGCAGTTCCTCCAGGGGAAGCAATCAGCCCCAGCATTTT. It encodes CASSSSRGSNQPQHF.

CDR3 nucleotides: TGTGCCAGCAGCAAGGCAGGGGACTCCTACGAGCAGTACTTC. Amino acids: CASSKAGDSYEQYF. This chain connects TRBV21-1 to TRBJ2-7; TRBD1 was called by the table and not checked on the DNA. TRBV21-1 is noted as a pseudogene. This CDR3 region has 14 residues.

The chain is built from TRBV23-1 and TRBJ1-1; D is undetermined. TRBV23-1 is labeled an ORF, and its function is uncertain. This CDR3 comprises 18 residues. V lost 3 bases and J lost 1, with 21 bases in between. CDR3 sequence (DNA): TGCGCCAGCAGTCATTGGGCAGGAGGGTGTCGTAAGAACACTGAAGCTTTCTTT. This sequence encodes CASSHWAGGCRKNTEAFF.

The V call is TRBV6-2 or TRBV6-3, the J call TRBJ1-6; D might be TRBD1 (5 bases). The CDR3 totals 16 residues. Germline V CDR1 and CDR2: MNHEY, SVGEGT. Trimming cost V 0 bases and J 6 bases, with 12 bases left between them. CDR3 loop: CASSYSAGFANSPLHF. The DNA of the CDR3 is TGTGCCAGCAGTTACTCCGCAGGGTTTGCTAATTCACCCCTCCACTTT.